This T cell receptor beta chain derives from a study of T-cell reconstitution after alpha-beta-depleted transplantation in children. Unmatched junction bases numbered 5, after V lost 1 base and J lost 0 bases. CDR1 SGHTA and CDR2 FQGNSA come from the germline V gene. The CDR3 totals 16 residues. Unique molecular identifiers were incorporated when the TCRbeta library was constructed. TCRdb recomputed calls from the PCR reads with MiXCR, one row per CDR3 protein. The data hold roughly 610,000 distinct CDR3 sequences, with about 10% observed a single time. This receptor was identified in a human donor who donated a stem cell graft to a child with acute myeloid leukemia. This specimen was PBMCs from the stem cell graft donor, taken from the stem cell graft. The gene calls are TRBV7-2 and TRBJ1-1, with 7 positions matching TRBD1. CDR3 in amino acids: CASSLVPGQLNTEAFF. CDR3 bases: TGTGCCAGCAGCTTAGTCCCGGGACAGCTGAACACTGAAGCTTTCTTT.